These 3 T cell receptor beta chains originate from one sample sequenced in a study of T cell repertoires in cytomegalovirus infection. TCRdb used MiXCR to reprocess the reads, holding one entry per CDR3 protein. The sample lists approximately 500,000 distinct CDR3 sequences; more than 15% were seen once. The sequencing sample was made of CD8+ T cells from PBMCs. The receptors stem from a human donor in good health (CMV status not recorded). Some clones in this sample may be carry-over from other donors' samples.

This clonotype was seen at least ten times. The chain couples TRBV6-4 to TRBJ2-5, with 10 bases matching TRBD2. Germline V gene sequence: CDR1 MRHNA, CDR2 SNTAGT. V gave up 0 bases and J gave up 3 bases; unmatched junction bases: 10. This CDR3 has 18 amino acids. CDR3 protein: CASSDSPGSGGRKETQYF. The CDR3 nucleotides read TGTGCCAGCAGTGACTCCCCCGGTAGCGGGGGGAGGAAAGAGACCCAGTACTTC.

V gene TRBV6-1 combines with J gene TRBJ2-7, with 10 bases matching TRBD2. The V and J ends lost 6 bases and 2 bases, in that order; junction bases with no gene match: 13. CDR1 is MNHNS, CDR2 SASEGT, per germline. The CDR3 sequence is 17 residues long. The CDR3 DNA is TGTGCCAGCAGCCTAACTAGCGGGGCTGGCCAAACCTACGAGCAGTACTTC. This sequence encodes CASSLTSGAGQTYEQYF.

V is TRBV3-1 and J is TRBJ1-2, with D perhaps matching TRBD1 (5 bases). The CDR3 covers 18 residues. V was clipped by 4 bases and J by 3 bases, with 24 bases between them. Germline V gene sequence: CDR1 LGHDT, CDR2 YNNKEL (reference sequence). DNA for the CDR3: TGTGCCAGCAGCCCCAGGTTGGCAGGGAGGTACGAAGACTATGGCTACACCTTC. It specifies CASSPRLAGRYEDYGYTF.